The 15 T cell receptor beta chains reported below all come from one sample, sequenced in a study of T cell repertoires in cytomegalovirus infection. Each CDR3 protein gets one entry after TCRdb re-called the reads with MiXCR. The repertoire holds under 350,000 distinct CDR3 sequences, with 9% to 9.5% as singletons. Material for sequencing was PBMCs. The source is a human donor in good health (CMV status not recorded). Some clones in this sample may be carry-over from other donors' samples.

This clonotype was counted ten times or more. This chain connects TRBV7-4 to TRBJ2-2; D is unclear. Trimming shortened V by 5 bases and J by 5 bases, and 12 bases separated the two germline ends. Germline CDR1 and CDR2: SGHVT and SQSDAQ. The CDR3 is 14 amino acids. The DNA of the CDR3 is TGTGCCAGCAGCCGGCCACTACATACCGGGGAGCTGTTTTTT. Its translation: CASSRPLHTGELFF.

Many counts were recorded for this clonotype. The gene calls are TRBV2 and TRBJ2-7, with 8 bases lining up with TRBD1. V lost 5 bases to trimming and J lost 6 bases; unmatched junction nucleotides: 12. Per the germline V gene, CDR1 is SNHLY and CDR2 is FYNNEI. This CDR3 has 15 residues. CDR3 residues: CASSKSGQGIGEQYF. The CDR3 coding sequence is TGTGCCAGCAGTAAGAGTGGACAGGGTATAGGCGAGCAGTACTTC.

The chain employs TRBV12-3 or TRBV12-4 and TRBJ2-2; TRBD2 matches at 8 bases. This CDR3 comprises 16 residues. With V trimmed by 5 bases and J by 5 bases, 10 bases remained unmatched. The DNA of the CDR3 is TGTGCCAGCAGTCGCGGGGGGTCCCCTTGGACCGGGGAGCTGTTTTTT. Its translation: CASSRGGSPWTGELFF.

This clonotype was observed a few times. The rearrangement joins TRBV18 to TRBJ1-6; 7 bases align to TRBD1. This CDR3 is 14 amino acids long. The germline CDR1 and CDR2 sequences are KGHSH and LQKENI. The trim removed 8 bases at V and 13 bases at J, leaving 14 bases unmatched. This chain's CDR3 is CASTTSQGGVPLHF. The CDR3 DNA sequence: TGTGCCAGCACCACGTCTCAGGGGGGAGTTCCCCTCCACTTT.

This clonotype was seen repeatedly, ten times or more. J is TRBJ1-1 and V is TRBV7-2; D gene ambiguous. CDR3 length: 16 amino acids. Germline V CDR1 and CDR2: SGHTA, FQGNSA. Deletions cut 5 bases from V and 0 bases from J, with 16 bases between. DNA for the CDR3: TGTGCCAGCAGCCAATCCATCGGAGCCTTGAACACTGAAGCTTTCTTT. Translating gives CASSQSIGALNTEAFF.

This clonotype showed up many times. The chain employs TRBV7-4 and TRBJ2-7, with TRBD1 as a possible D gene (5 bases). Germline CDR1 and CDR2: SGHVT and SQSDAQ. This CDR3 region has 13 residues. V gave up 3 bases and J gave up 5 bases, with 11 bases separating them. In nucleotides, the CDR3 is TGTGCCAGCAGCTTTAGGGGTGTGCACGAGCAGTACTTC. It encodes CASSFRGVHEQYF.

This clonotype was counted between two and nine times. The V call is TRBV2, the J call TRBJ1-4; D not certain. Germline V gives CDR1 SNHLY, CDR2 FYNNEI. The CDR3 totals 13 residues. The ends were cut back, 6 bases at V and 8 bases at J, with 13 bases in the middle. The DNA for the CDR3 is TGTGCCAGCAGCCGGGATCCGCAGGAAAAACTGTTTTTT. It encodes CASSRDPQEKLFF.

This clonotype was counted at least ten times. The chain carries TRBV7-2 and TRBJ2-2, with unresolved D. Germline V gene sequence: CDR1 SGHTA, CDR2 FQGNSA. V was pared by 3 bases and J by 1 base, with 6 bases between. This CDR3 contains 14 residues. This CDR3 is CASSFNRNTGELFF. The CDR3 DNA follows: TGTGCCAGCAGCTTTAACAGGAACACCGGGGAGCTGTTTTTT.

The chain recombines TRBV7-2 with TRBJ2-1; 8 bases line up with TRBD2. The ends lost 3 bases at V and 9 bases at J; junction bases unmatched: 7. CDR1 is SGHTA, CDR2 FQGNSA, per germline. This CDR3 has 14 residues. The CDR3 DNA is TGTGCCAGCAGCTTGGCGGGGGGAACTACTGAGCAGTTCTTC. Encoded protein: CASSLAGGTTEQFF.

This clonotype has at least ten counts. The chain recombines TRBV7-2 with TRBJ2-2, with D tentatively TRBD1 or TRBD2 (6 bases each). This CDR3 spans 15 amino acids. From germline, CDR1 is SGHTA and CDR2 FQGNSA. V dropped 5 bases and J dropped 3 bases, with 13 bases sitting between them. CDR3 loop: CASSLLRGDTGELFF. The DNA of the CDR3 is TGTGCCAGCAGCCTCCTTAGGGGGGACACCGGGGAGCTGTTTTTT.

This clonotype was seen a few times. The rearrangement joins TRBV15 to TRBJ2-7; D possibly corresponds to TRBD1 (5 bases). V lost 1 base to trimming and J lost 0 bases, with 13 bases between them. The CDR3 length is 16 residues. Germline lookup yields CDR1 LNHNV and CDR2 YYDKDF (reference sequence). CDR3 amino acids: CATSRVGQGSSYEQYF. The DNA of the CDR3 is TGTGCCACCAGCAGAGTGGGTCAGGGAAGCTCCTACGAGCAGTACTTC. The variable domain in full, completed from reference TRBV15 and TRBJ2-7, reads DAMVIQNPRYQVTQFGKPVTLSCSQTLNHNVMYWYQQKSSQAPKLLFHYYDKDFNNEADTPDNFQSRRPNTSFCFLDIRSPGLGDTAMYLCATSRVGQGSSYEQYFGPGTRLTVT.

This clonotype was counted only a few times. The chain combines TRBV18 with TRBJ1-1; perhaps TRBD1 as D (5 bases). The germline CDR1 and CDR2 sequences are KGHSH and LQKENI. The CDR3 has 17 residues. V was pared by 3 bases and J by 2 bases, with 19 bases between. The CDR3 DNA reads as TGTGCCAGCTCACCCCGGGGCGGCGTAAGCGTCAACACTGAAGCTTTCTTT. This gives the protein CASSPRGGVSVNTEAFF.

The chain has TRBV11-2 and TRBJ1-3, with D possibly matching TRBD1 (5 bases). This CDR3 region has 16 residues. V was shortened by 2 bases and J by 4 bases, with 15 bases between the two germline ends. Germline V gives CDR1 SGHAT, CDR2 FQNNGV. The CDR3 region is CASSLLRAGPGNTIYF. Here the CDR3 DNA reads TGTGCCAGCAGCTTATTAAGGGCAGGGCCAGGAAACACCATATATTTT.

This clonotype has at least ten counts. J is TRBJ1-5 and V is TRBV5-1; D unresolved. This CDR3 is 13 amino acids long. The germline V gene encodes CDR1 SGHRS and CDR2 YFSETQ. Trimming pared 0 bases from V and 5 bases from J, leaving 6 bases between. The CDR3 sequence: CASSLDPDQPQHF. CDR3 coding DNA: TGCGCCAGCAGCTTGGACCCCGATCAGCCCCAGCATTTT.

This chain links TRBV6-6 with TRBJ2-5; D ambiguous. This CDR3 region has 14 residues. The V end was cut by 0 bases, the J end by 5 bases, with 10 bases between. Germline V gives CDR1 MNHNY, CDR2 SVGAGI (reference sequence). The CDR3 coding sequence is TGTGCCAGCAGTTACTCCGTAGGGTTCGAGACCCAGTACTTC. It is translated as CASSYSVGFETQYF.